This T cell receptor (beta chain) was profiled in a study of blood T cell repertoires in COVID-19. Whole-study context: T cells, B-cell-depleted T cells, or PBMCs provided the cDNA or gDNA that served as material.

The V and J ends lost 2 bases and 4 bases, in that order; junction bases with no gene match: 6. The CDR3 extends over 15 amino acids. Germline-derived CDR1 and CDR2 are LGHNA and YSLEER. TCRdb's table, derived via immunoSEQ multiplex PCR, lists solely in-frame clones and lacks some. The sample holds about 81,000 clones; more than 75% are singletons and the top ten take 6.5% to 8%. The clonotype was recovered from a human donor in a cohort sampled during active COVID-19. Sequencing input: peripheral blood. The V and J genes are TRBV4-3 and TRBJ2-7, with TRBD1 matching 9 bases. The CDR3 sequence: CASSQSGQGRYEQYF. The CDR3 nucleotides read TGCGCCAGCAGCCAATCGGGACAGGGTCGGTACGAGCAGTACTTC.